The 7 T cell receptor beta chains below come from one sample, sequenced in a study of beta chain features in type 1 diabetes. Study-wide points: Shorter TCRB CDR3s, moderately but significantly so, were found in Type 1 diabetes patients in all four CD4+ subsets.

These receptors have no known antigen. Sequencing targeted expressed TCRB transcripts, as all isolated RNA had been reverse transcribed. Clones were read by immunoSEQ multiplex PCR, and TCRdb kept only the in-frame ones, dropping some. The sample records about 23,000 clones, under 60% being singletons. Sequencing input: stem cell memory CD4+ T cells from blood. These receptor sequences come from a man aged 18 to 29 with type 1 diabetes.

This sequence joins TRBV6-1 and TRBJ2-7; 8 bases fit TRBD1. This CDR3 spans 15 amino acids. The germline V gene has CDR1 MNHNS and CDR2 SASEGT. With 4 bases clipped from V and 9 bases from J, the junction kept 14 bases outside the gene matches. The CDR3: CASSGQDRAGIWQYF. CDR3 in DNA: TGTGCCAGCAGTGGGCAGGACAGGGCGGGAATTTGGCAGTACTTC.

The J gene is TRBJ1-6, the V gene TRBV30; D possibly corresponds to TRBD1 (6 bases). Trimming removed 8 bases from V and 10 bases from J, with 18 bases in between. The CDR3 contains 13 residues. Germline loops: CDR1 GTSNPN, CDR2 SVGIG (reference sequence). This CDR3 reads CARRNRVGSPLHF. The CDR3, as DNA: TGTGCCCGGCGGAACAGGGTGGGGTCACCCCTCCACTTT.

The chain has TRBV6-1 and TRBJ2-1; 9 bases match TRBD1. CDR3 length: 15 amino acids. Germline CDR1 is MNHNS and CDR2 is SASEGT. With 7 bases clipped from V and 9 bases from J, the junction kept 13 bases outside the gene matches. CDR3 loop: CASIGGQGGGGEQFF. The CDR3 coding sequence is TGTGCCAGCATAGGGGGACAGGGTGGAGGAGGTGAGCAGTTCTTC.

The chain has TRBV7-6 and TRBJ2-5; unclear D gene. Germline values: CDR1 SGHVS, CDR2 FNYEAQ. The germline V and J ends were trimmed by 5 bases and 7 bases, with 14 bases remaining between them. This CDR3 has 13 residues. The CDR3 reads CASSLERSGTQYF. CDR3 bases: TGTGCCAGCAGCCTCGAAAGATCCGGGACCCAGTACTTC.

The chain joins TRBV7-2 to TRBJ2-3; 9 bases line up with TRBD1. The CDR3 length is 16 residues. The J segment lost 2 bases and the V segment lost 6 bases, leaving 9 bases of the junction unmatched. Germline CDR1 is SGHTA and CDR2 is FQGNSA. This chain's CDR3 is CASSPQGAPSTDTQYF. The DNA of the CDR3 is TGTGCCAGCAGTCCACAGGGGGCGCCCTCCACAGATACGCAGTATTTT.

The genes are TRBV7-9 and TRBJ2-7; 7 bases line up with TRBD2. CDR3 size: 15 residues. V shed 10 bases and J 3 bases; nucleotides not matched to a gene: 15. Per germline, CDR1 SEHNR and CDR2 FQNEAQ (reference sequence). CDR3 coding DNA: TGTGCCATTACTAGCGACAGCGGCGACTACTACGAGCAGTACTTC. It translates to CAITSDSGDYYEQYF.

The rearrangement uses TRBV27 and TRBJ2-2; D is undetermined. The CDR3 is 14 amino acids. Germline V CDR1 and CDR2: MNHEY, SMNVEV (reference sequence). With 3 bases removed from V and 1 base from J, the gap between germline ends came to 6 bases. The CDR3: CASSFSGNTGELFF. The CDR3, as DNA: TGTGCCAGCAGTTTCTCCGGGAACACCGGGGAGCTGTTTTTT.